A single sample gave rise to the 13 T cell receptor beta chains below, sequenced in a study of vaccination and CD4 T cells after COVID-19 (dated by TCRdb to between 2021 and 2024). In the paper's terms, the treatment or condition label means: approximately 10-day PBMC culture with coronavirus spike peptide pools or control peptides (ViraFEST assay). Their antigens remain unidentified. The library was produced with PCR. The data were produced on an Illumina iSeq 100. DNA from cultured CD4+ T cells was subjected to TCR sequencing with the Oncomine TCR Beta short-read assay at the Johns Hopkins FTIC core. TCRdb took the public reads, trimmed them with fastp at Q25, ran MiXCR for clone calling and kept in-frame beta chains. CDR3 protein sequences are deduplicated, and each keeps its most common genes and DNA. The sample records almost 20,000 distinct CDR3 sequences, 45% to 55% of which are singletons. Together, the top ten hold 7% to 8.5% of the sample.

Sequencing input: CD4+ T cells from blood, cultured in vitro. All receptors come from a human donor who had recovered from COVID-19.

The J gene is TRBJ1-2, the V gene TRBV21-1. TRBV21-1 is noted as a pseudogene. The CDR3 extends over 16 amino acids. The CDR3 nucleotides read TGTGCCAGCAGCCCCGAGGGCCTGGACAGCTACTATGGCTACACCTTC. Translated: CASSPEGLDSYYGYTF.

The V call is TRBV24-1, the J call TRBJ2-3; the match to TRBD2 covers 14 bases. CDR1 and CDR2 (germline): KGHDR, SFDVKD. The J segment lost 1 base and the V segment lost 1 base, leaving 6 bases of the junction unmatched. The CDR3 extends over 19 amino acids. The CDR3 sequence is CATSDFSGLAGVGTDTQYF. CDR3 sequence (DNA): TGTGCCACCAGTGATTTTTCGGGACTAGCGGGAGTGGGCACAGATACGCAGTATTTT.

A few counts support this clonotype. The chain uses TRBV7-2 and TRBJ1-5; D is possibly TRBD1 (5 bases). Germline V gene sequence: CDR1 SGHTA, CDR2 FQGNSA. The V end was cut by 3 bases, the J end by 6 bases, with 15 bases between. This CDR3 contains 15 residues. In DNA, the CDR3 is TGTGCCAGCAGCTTCGAGGAAGGGGCGTTTCAGCCCCAGCATTTT. This codes for CASSFEEGAFQPQHF.

This clonotype was observed a handful of times. The chain uses TRBV24-1 and TRBJ2-2, with D perhaps matching TRBD1 (5 bases). The CDR3 contains 16 residues. CDR1 is KGHDR and CDR2 is SFDVKD in the germline V gene. Trimming left V 3 bases short and J 0 bases short, with 10 bases between. CDR3 sequence reads: CATSDPARANTGELFF. In DNA, the CDR3 is TGTGCCACCAGTGATCCGGCCAGGGCGAACACCGGGGAGCTGTTTTTT.

This rearrangement joins TRBV20-1 to TRBJ2-1, with 14 bases matching TRBD2. Germline values: CDR1 DFQATT, CDR2 SNEGSKA (reference sequence). The length of the CDR3 is 18 residues. Germline trimming cut 3 bases from V and 5 bases from J; bases unmatched to any gene: 12. The CDR3 sequence is CSAREFPPTSGRDNEQFF. The CDR3 nucleotides read TGCAGTGCTAGGGAGTTCCCTCCGACTAGCGGGAGGGACAATGAGCAGTTCTTC.

The sample holds a few counts of this clonotype. The chain combines TRBV27 with TRBJ2-5; D perhaps matches TRBD2 (6 bases). CDR1 and CDR2 from the germline V gene are MNHEY and SMNVEV (reference sequence). CDR3 length equals 17 residues. V lost 0 bases, J lost 5 bases, and 19 bases lay in between. In nucleotides, the CDR3 is TGTGCCAGCAGTTTATCTAGATTGAGGCGGGGAGGTGAGACCCAGTACTTC. Encoded protein: CASSLSRLRRGGETQYF.

This sequence joins TRBV27 and TRBJ1-1; TRBD1 is a possible D gene (6 bases). Trimming pared 8 bases from V and 0 bases from J, leaving 16 bases between. Germline V gives CDR1 MNHEY, CDR2 SMNVEV (reference sequence). This CDR3 region has 15 residues. CDR3 amino acids: CASGPWTAMNTEAFF. The CDR3 coding sequence is TGTGCCAGCGGGCCATGGACAGCGATGAACACTGAAGCTTTCTTT.

V and J are TRBV6-1 and TRBJ2-2; D is ambiguous. From germline, CDR1 is MNHNS and CDR2 SASEGT. The V and J ends lost 2 bases and 1 base respectively, with 8 bases between them. This CDR3 has 15 amino acids. This CDR3 reads CASSEMSGNTGELFF. As DNA, the CDR3 is TGTGCCAGCAGTGAAATGTCGGGGAACACCGGGGAGCTGTTTTTT.

This clonotype was observed once. The V gene is TRBV10-3, the J gene TRBJ2-2; TRBD2 matches at 13 bases. CDR1 and CDR2 from the germline V gene are ENHRY and SYGVKD. The CDR3 has 15 amino acids. After removal of 10 bases from V and 0 bases from J, the junction contained 2 bases not matched to a gene. The CDR3 nucleotides read TGTGCCACCGGGACTAGCGGGACGAACACCGGGGAGCTGTTTTTT. It codes for CATGTSGTNTGELFF.

The V gene is TRBV7-2, the J gene TRBJ2-5; D ambiguous. This CDR3 comprises 12 residues. With 4 bases removed from V and 6 bases from J, the gap between germline ends came to 9 bases. The germline V gene encodes CDR1 SGHTA and CDR2 FQGNSA. The CDR3 here is CASSSPSQTQYF. Here the CDR3 DNA reads TGTGCCAGCAGCTCCCCCTCGCAGACCCAGTACTTC.

J is TRBJ1-5 and V is TRBV19; a weak D match, TRBD1 (5 bases). CDR1 is LNHDA and CDR2 is SQIVND in the germline V gene (reference sequence). V lost 6 bases and J lost 1, with 10 bases in between. The CDR3 runs 14 residues. This CDR3 reads CASRARESNQPQHF. In DNA, the CDR3 is TGTGCCAGTAGGGCCAGGGAAAGCAATCAGCCCCAGCATTTT.

The chain joins TRBV10-1 to TRBJ2-2; 9 bases are a match to TRBD1. J gave up 5 bases and V 10 bases, and 8 bases lay outside the gene matches. CDR1 is WNHNN, CDR2 SYGVQD, per germline (reference sequence). The CDR3 sequence is 14 residues long. CDR3 DNA sequence: TGCGCCACCAGCCGGGACAGGGTGACCGGGGAGCTGTTTTTT. This gives the protein CATSRDRVTGELFF.

The V call is TRBV14, the J call TRBJ1-3; weak D call: TRBD1 (5 bases). Germline-derived CDR1 and CDR2 are SGHDN and FVKESK. CDR3 size: 14 residues. V lost 2 bases to trimming and J lost 4 bases, with 9 bases between them. This CDR3 reads CASSQTGGGNTIYF. The CDR3 DNA follows: TGTGCCAGCAGCCAAACAGGTGGCGGAAACACCATATATTTT.